This record concerns one TCR beta chain sequence. Assay: immunoSEQ multiplex PCR; the TCRdb copy retains only in-frame clones and omits some. The profile shows under 70,000 clones, 75% to 95% of them singletons. The sample comes from a study of T cell changes during pregnancy in multiple sclerosis. The specimen was peripheral blood, collected in the third trimester of pregnancy. The sequence derives from a female donor in good health, enrolled as a control in a pregnancy study.

CDR3: CASSLTGRAEAFF. The CDR3 DNA reads as TGTGCCAGCAGCTTGACAGGACGAGCTGAAGCTTTCTTT. The J gene is TRBJ1-1, the V gene TRBV5-8, with D tentatively TRBD1 (5 bases). This CDR3 is built from 13 residues. Germline V gives CDR1 SGHTS, CDR2 YDEGEE. Trimming cost V 1 base and J 6 bases, with 10 bases left between them.